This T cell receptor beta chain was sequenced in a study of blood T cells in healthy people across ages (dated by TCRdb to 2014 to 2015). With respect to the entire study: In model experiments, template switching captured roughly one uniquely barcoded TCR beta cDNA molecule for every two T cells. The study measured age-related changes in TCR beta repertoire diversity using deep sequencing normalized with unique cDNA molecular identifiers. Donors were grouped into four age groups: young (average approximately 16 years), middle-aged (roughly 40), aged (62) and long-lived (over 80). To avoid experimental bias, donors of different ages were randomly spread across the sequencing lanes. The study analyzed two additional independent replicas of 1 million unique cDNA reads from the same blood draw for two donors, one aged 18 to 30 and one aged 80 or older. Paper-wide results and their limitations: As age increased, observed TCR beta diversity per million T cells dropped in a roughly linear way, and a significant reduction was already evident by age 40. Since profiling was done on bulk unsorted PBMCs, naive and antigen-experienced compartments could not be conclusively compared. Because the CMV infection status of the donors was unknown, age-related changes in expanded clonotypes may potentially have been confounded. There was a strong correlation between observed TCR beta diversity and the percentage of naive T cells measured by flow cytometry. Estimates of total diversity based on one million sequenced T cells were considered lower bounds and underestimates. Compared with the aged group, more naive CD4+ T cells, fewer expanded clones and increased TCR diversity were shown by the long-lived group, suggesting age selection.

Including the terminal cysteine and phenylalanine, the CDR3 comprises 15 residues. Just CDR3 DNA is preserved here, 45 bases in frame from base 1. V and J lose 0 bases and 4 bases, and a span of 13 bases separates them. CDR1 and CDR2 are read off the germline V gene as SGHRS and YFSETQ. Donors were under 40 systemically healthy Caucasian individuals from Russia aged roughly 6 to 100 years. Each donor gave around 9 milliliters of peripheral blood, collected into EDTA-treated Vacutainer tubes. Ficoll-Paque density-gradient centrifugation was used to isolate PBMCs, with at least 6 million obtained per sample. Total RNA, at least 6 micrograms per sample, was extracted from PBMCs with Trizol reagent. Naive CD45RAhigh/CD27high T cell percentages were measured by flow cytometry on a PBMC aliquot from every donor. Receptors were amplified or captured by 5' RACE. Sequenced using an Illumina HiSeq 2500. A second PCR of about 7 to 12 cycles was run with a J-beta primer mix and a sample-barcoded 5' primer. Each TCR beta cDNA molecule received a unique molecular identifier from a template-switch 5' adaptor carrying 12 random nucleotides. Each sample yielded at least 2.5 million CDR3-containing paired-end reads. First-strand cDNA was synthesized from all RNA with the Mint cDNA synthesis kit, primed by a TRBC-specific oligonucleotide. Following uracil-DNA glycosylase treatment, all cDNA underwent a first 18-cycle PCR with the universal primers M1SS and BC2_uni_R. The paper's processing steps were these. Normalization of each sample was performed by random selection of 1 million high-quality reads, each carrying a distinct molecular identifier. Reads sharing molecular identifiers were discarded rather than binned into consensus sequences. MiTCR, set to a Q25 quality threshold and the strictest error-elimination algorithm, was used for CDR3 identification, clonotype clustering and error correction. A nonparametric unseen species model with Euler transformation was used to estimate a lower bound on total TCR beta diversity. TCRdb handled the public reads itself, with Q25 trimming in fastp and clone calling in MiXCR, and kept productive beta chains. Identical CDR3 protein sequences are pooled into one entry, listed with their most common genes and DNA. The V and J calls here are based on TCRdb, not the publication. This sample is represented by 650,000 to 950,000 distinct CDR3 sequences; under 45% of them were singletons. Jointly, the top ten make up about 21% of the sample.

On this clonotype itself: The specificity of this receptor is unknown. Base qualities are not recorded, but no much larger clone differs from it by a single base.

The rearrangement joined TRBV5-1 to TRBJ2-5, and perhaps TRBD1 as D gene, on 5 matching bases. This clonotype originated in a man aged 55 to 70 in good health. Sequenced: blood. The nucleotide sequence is TGCGCCAGCAGCTTGGGTCAACCTAGGGGAGAGACCCAGTACTTC. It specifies CASSLGQPRGETQYF.